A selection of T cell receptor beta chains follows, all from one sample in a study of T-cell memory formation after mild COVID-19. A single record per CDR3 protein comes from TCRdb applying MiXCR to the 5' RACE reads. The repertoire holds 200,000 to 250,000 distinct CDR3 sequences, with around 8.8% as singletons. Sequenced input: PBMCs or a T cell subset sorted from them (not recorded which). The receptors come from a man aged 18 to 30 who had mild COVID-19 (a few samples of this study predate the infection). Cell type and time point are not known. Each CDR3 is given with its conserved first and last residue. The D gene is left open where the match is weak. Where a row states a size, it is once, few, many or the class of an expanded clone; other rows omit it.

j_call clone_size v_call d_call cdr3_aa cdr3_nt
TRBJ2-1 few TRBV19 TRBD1 CASSTQKQGPRNEQFF TGTGCCAGTAGTACACAGAAACAGGGGCCCCGCAATGAGCAGTTCTTC
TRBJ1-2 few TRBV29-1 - CSVEKQSYGYTF TGCAGCGTTGAAAAACAGAGCTATGGCTACACCTTC
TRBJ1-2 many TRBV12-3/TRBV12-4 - CASSQGTYGYTF TGTGCCAGCAGTCAGGGGACTTATGGCTACACCTTC
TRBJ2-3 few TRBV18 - CASSPRAGAHPDTQYF TGTGCCAGCTCACCCCGGGCGGGGGCGCATCCAGATACGCAGTATTTT
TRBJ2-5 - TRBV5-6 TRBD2 CASSSFSGGWETQYF TGTGCCAGCAGCTCCTTTAGCGGGGGCTGGGAGACCCAGTACTTC
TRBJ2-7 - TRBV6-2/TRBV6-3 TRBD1 CASSRDSGYEQYF TGTGCCAGCAGCCGGGACAGTGGTTACGAGCAGTACTTC
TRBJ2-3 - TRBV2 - CASSPGPGRGLGDTQYF TGTGCCAGCAGTCCAGGCCCGGGGCGGGGGCTCGGAGATACGCAGTATTTT
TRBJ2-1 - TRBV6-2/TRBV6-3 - CASSYGGALNEQFF TGTGCCAGCAGTTATGGGGGGGCTCTAAATGAGCAGTTCTTC
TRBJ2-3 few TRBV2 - CASTPMGSTDTQYF TGTGCCAGCACTCCGATGGGGTCCACAGATACGCAGTATTTT
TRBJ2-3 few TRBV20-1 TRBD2 CSARDTSGGADTQYF TGCAGTGCTAGAGATACTAGCGGGGGCGCAGATACGCAGTATTTT
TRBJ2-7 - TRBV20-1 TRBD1 CSASTGGSSYEQYF TGCAGTGCCTCGACAGGGGGAAGCTCCTACGAGCAGTACTTC
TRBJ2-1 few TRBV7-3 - CASSLNTRGEQFF TGTGCCAGCAGCTTAAACACGAGGGGTGAGCAGTTCTTC
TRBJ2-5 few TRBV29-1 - CSVGLTLRETQYF TGCAGCGTTGGGCTAACCCTCCGGGAGACCCAGTACTTC
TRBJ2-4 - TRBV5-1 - CASAPPGANIQYF TGCGCCAGCGCGCCGCCGGGAGCAAACATTCAGTACTTC
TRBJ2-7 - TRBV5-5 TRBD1 CASSTLDRGRTQYF TGTGCCAGCAGCACCTTAGACAGGGGAAGGACGCAGTACTTC
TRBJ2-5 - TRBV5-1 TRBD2 CASSPGLLARRETQYF TGCGCCAGCAGCCCCGGCCTACTAGCGAGGCGGGAGACCCAGTACTTC
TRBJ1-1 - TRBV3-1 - CASSHRDWDTEAFF TGTGCCAGCAGCCACAGGGATTGGGACACTGAAGCTTTCTTT
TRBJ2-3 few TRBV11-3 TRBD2 CASSIGPLGRGAEDTQYF TGTGCCAGCAGCATAGGACCTCTGGGGCGGGGGGCTGAAGATACGCAGTATTTT
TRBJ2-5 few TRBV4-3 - CASSQGQGAQETQYF TGCGCCAGCAGCCAAGGTCAGGGTGCCCAAGAGACCCAGTACTTC
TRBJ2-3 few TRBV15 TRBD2 CATSRGSTSPTDTQYF TGTGCCACCAGCAGGGGTTCGACTAGCCCCACAGATACGCAGTATTTT
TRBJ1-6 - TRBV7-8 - CASSPQIGWTVNSPLHF TGTGCCAGCAGCCCCCAGATTGGGTGGACGGTAAATTCACCCCTCCACTTT
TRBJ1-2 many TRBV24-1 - CATSDSDYGYTF TGTGCCACCAGTGATTCGGACTATGGCTACACCTTC
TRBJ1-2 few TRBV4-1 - CASSRPGGSAYGYTF TGCGCCAGCAGCCGCCCGGGGGGGTCGGCCTATGGCTACACCTTC
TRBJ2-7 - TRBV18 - CASQPTDAYEQYF TGTGCCAGCCAACCTACGGATGCCTACGAGCAGTACTTC
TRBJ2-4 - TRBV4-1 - CASSQEGLLAKNIQYF TGCGCCAGCAGCCAAGAGGGCCTTCTAGCCAAAAACATTCAGTACTTC
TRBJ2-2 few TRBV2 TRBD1 CASSGQGETGELFF TGTGCCAGCAGTGGACAGGGGGAAACCGGGGAGCTGTTTTTT
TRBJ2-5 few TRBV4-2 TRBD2 CASSRGSAGVETQYF TGTGCCAGCAGCCGCGGGTCAGCGGGGGTGGAGACCCAGTACTTC
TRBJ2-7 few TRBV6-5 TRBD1 CASSYSSGTGGYEQYF TGTGCCAGCAGTTACTCCAGCGGGACAGGGGGCTACGAGCAGTACTTC
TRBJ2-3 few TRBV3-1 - CASRHKGMGDTQYF TGTGCCAGCAGACACAAAGGGATGGGGGATACGCAGTATTTT